These 21 T cell receptor beta chains were sequenced from one sample in a study of shared clonotypes between healthy human individuals (dated by TCRdb to the early 2020s). Library preparation was by the immunoSEQ multiplex PCR assay. TCRdb took over this immuneACCESS table, retaining in-frame rearrangements with V and J assigned. Such tables are incomplete; in checked studies, under half of the missing clones stem from an unresolved V gene, and the remainder is unexplained. Present in this sample are roughly 2,300,000 clones, just under 95% of which were seen just once. The ten most abundant clones make up around 0.35% of the sample. The sample comprised naive CD4+ T cells from PBMCs. Read against the paper, the sample's cell subset or site label means: CD45RA+ positively selected. The source is a man between 18 and 29 years old in good health. Some clones in this sample may be carry-over from other donors' samples.

CDR3 sequence (DNA): TGTGCCAGCAGGCCTTCGGGGAAATCTGGAAACACCATATATTTT. This translates into CASRPSGKSGNTIYF. V is TRBV28 and J is TRBJ1-3; D unresolved. The CDR3 sequence is 15 residues long. Germline values: CDR1 MDHEN, CDR2 SYDVKM. Trimming shortened V by 6 bases and J by 1 base, and 13 bases separated the two germline ends.

This rearrangement joins TRBV5-3 to TRBJ2-7; D possibly corresponds to TRBD1 (5 bases). TRBV5-3 is labeled an ORF, and its function is uncertain. V gave up 6 bases and J gave up 3 bases, with 25 bases separating them. The CDR3 has 17 amino acids. The CDR3 DNA sequence: TGTGCCAGAAACTGGCCGGTTAAGGGGCAGGGAAACTACGAGCAGTACTTC. It is translated as CARNWPVKGQGNYEQYF.

V gene TRBV18 combines with J gene TRBJ2-2, with TRBD2 identical over 7 bases. V was pared by 5 bases and J by 5 bases, with 8 bases of the junction left unmatched. CDR1 is KGHSH and CDR2 is LQKENI in the germline V gene. The CDR3 has 15 residues. The CDR3 sequence: CASSSRLADTGELFF. The DNA for the CDR3 is TGTGCCAGCTCATCACGACTAGCCGATACCGGGGAGCTGTTTTTT.

As regards this clone: Other DNA sequences from this sample encode an identical CDR3 as well. The V call is TRBV5-1, the J call TRBJ2-3; D not resolved. Trimming cost V 4 bases and J 0 bases, with 3 bases left between them. CDR1 SGHRS and CDR2 YFSETQ come from the germline V gene. The CDR3 loop spans 12 amino acids. DNA of the CDR3: TGCGCCAGCAGCCTTAGCACAGATACGCAGTATTTT. This codes for CASSLSTDTQYF.

The chain is built from TRBV28 and TRBJ2-3; D remains unclear. CDR1 and CDR2 from the germline V gene are MDHEN and SYDVKM. This CDR3 has 15 residues. The V gene lost 2 bases and the J gene lost 7 bases, with 16 bases spanning the gap. The CDR3 nucleotides read TGTGCCAGCAGTTTAAGGGAAGGTGTGGGCCATACGCAGTATTTT. This translates into CASSLREGVGHTQYF.

V and J are TRBV6-1 and TRBJ1-1, with D possibly matching TRBD1 (6 bases). The germline V and J ends were trimmed by 7 bases and 0 bases, with 12 bases remaining between them. The CDR3 covers 14 residues. Germline V lookup: CDR1 MNHNS, CDR2 SASEGT. The chain's CDR3 is CASNGQTLNTEAFF. As DNA, the CDR3 is TGTGCCAGCAATGGACAGACGCTGAACACTGAAGCTTTCTTT.

This clone was seen only once. The chain is built from TRBV5-1 and TRBJ1-1; D gene unclear. CDR1 is SGHRS and CDR2 is YFSETQ in the germline V gene. Trimming took off 0 bases at V and 11 bases at J, with 11 bases between the two ends. The CDR3 covers 12 residues. The CDR3 loop reads CASSLEIGGAFF. In nucleotides, the CDR3 is TGCGCCAGCAGCTTGGAGATAGGAGGGGCTTTCTTT.

The chain recombines TRBV28 with TRBJ2-7; 9 nucleotides agree with TRBD1. The CDR3 covers 13 residues. V lost 5 bases and J lost 6; bases outside the gene matches: 5. Germline CDR1 MDHEN, CDR2 SYDVKM. The CDR3 DNA is TGTGCCAGCAGTGCGGGACAGGGTGGCGAGCAGTACTTC. Its protein is CASSAGQGGEQYF.

This chain joins TRBV28 and TRBJ1-6; perhaps TRBD1 as D (6 bases). V was trimmed by 6 bases and J by 4 bases, leaving 13 bases between them. CDR3 length equals 15 residues. Germline CDR1 is MDHEN and CDR2 is SYDVKM. CDR3: CASRGTSAYNSPLHF. The CDR3 bases are TGTGCCAGCAGGGGGACATCGGCTTATAATTCACCCCTCCACTTT.

To note about this clone: Additional DNA sequences in this sample encode the identical CDR3. V usage is TRBV5-1 and J usage is TRBJ1-3; 9 bases are shared with TRBD1. Germline trimming cut 3 bases from V and 0 bases from J; bases unmatched to any gene: 4. Germline CDR1 is SGHRS and CDR2 is YFSETQ. The CDR3 has 16 amino acids. The CDR3 is CASSSGTGLSGNTIYF. In nucleotides, the CDR3 is TGCGCCAGCAGCTCAGGGACAGGGCTCTCTGGAAACACCATATATTTT. Complete variable domain (other parts from reference TRBV5-1 and TRBJ1-3): KAGVTQTPRYLIKTRGQQVTLSCSPISGHRSVSWYQQTPGQGLQFLFEYFSETQRNKGNFPGRFSGRQFSNSRSEMNVSTLELGDSALYLCASSSGTGLSGNTIYFGEGSWLTVV.

The chain employs TRBV10-3 and TRBJ2-7, with D tentatively TRBD2 (5 bases). This CDR3 contains 15 residues. Trimming left V 3 bases short and J 5 bases short, with 17 bases between. Germline loops: CDR1 ENHRY, CDR2 SYGVKD. The CDR3 DNA reads as TGTGCCATCAGTGATGCTGGCAGGACTGCCAACGAGCAGTACTTC. It translates to CAISDAGRTANEQYF.

The V call is TRBV7-2, the J call TRBJ2-5; D not resolved. The CDR3 spans 14 residues. Germline V gene lookup returns CDR1 SGHTA and CDR2 FQGNSA. V was cut by 2 bases and J by 2 bases, with 9 bases left in between. The CDR3 loop is CASSLNNGQETQYF. CDR3 in DNA: TGTGCCAGCAGCTTAAACAACGGACAAGAGACCCAGTACTTC.

The chain uses TRBV28 and TRBJ2-3; D possibly corresponds to TRBD2 (6 bases). Germline-derived CDR1 and CDR2 are MDHEN and SYDVKM. This CDR3 is built from 12 residues. V was cut by 6 bases and J by 2 bases, with 6 bases left in between. This CDR3 reads CASRRDTDTQYF. CDR3 nucleotides: TGTGCCAGCAGGCGGGACACAGATACGCAGTATTTT.

This clone was detected only once. This chain connects TRBV11-2 to TRBJ2-3; 7 nucleotides line up with TRBD1. V shed 4 bases, J shed 4 bases, and the junction held 5 bases outside the gene matches. The CDR3 consists of 14 residues. Looked up from germline, CDR1 is SGHAT and CDR2 is FQNNGV. This CDR3 is CASSSGTAADTQYF. In DNA form, the CDR3 reads TGTGCCAGCAGCTCCGGGACAGCGGCAGATACGCAGTATTTT.

The V and J genes are TRBV5-1 and TRBJ2-1; 8 positions agree with TRBD2. Trimming removed 2 bases from V and 8 bases from J; junction bases left unmatched: 12. Germline CDR1 and CDR2: SGHRS and YFSETQ. The CDR3 totals 16 residues. The DNA of the CDR3 is TGCGCCAGCAGCTTTTCACCGGGACTAGGGGGGGATGAGCAGTTCTTC. Residues: CASSFSPGLGGDEQFF.

CDR3 amino acids: CAWGSGTDTDTQYF. The CDR3 DNA follows: TGTGCCTGGGGATCCGGGACGGACACAGATACGCAGTATTTT. This chain joins TRBV30 and TRBJ2-3; D is tentatively TRBD1 or TRBD2 (5 bases each). CDR3 size: 14 residues. Trimming shortened V by 5 bases and J by 2 bases, and 14 bases separated the two germline ends. Looked up from germline, CDR1 is GTSNPN and CDR2 is SVGIG (reference sequence).

Remarks on this clone: Other nucleotide sequences in the sample specify the same CDR3. This chain connects TRBV5-1 to TRBJ2-3, with D unresolved. The V and J ends lost 2 bases and 2 bases respectively, with 9 bases between them. The germline V gene has CDR1 SGHRS and CDR2 YFSETQ. There are 14 residues in the CDR3. The CDR3 is CASSFGRSTDTQYF. The CDR3 coding sequence is TGCGCCAGCAGCTTTGGGCGCTCCACAGATACGCAGTATTTT.

This clone turned up a few times. The chain uses TRBV5-1 and TRBJ1-1, with no clear D. The CDR3 extends over 14 amino acids. Germline-derived CDR1 and CDR2 are SGHRS and YFSETQ. V lost 3 bases, J lost 1 base, and 10 bases lay in between. CDR3 loop: CASSSPVPNTEAFF. The CDR3 DNA follows: TGCGCCAGCAGCTCCCCGGTCCCGAACACTGAAGCTTTCTTT.

The chain carries TRBV14 and TRBJ2-7; D gene uncertain. CDR1 is SGHDN, CDR2 FVKESK, per germline. V was shortened by 1 base and J by 6 bases, with 10 bases between the two germline ends. The CDR3 runs 13 residues. In DNA form, the CDR3 reads TGTGCCAGCAGCCAAGCCCCCCAGCGCGAGCAGTACTTC. Translating gives CASSQAPQREQYF. Supplemented by reference TRBV14 and TRBJ2-7, the full variable domain reads EAGVTQFPSHSVIEKGQTVTLRCDPISGHDNLYWYRRVMGKEIKFLLHFVKESKQDESGMPNNRFLAERTGGTYSTLKVQPAELEDSGVYFCASSQAPQREQYFGPGTRLTVT.

The chain joins TRBV14 to TRBJ2-2; 10 positions agree with TRBD2. Germline CDR1 is SGHDN and CDR2 is FVKESK. The CDR3 has 18 residues. The trim removed 8 bases at V and 4 bases at J, leaving 16 bases unmatched. CDR3 DNA: TGTGCCAGCTGCGCTGGGTACCTGGGACTAGCGCCCACCGGGGAGCTGTTTTTT. Translated, it gives CASCAGYLGLAPTGELFF.

This chain joins TRBV30 and TRBJ2-7; weak D call: TRBD1 (6 bases). Germline V CDR1 and CDR2: GTSNPN, SVGIG (reference sequence). V dropped 8 bases and J dropped 0 bases, with 11 bases sitting between them. This CDR3 is built from 12 residues. The CDR3 spells CASRDNSYEQYF. CDR3 coding DNA: TGTGCCAGCCGGGACAACTCCTACGAGCAGTACTTC.